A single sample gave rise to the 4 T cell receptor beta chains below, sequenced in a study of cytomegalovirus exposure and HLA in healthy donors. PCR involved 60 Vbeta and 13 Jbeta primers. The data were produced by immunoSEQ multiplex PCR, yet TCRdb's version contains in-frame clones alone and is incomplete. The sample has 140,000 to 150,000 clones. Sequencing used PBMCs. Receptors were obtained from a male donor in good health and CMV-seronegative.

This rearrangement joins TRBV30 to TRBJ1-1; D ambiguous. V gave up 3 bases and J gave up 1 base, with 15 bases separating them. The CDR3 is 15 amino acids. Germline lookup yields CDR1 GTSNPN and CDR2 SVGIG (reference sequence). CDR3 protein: CAWRYGGHPNTEAFF. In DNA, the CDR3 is TGTGCCTGGAGGTACGGCGGGCACCCGAACACTGAAGCTTTCTTT. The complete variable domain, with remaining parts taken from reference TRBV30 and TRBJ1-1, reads SQTIHQWPATLVQPVGSPLSLECTVEGTSNPNLYWYRQAAGRGLQLLFYSVGIGQISSEVPQNLSASRPQDRQFILSSKKLLLSDSGFYLCAWRYGGHPNTEAFFGQGTRLTVV.

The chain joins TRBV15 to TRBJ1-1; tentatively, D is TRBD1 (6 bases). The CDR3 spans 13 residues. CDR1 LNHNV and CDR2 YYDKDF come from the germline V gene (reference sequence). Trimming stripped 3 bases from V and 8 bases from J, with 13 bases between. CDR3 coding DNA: TGTGCCACCAGCAGCACAGGGCCCGCCGAAGCTTTCTTT. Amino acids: CATSSTGPAEAFF.

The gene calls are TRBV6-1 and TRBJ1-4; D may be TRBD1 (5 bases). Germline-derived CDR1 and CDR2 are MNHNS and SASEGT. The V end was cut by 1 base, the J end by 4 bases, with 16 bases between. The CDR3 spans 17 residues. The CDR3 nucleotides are TGTGCCAGCAGTGAAGACGAAAACAGGAATATTAATGAAAAACTGTTTTTT. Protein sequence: CASSEDENRNINEKLFF.

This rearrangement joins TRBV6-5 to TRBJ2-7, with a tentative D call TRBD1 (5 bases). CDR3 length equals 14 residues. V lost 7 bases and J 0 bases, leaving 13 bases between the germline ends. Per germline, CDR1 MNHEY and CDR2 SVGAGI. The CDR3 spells CASMPPGSSYEQYF. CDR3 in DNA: TGTGCCAGCATGCCGCCAGGGTCCTCCTACGAGCAGTACTTC.